This is a list of T cell receptor beta chains from one sample in a study of regulatory T cells in long-lasting Graves disease. TCRdb reprocessed the multiplex PCR reads with MiXCR, giving one entry per CDR3 protein. The sample has 350,000 to 450,000 distinct CDR3 sequences; 15% are singletons. This same sample was also taken into another study, of T cells in Graves' hyperthyroidism and ophthalmopathy.

The specimen comprised peripheral blood mononuclear cells (PBMCs), sampled at new diagnosis, from a patient treated with antithyroid drugs. These receptors were taken from a woman aged 40 to 50 with Graves disease. The CDR3 runs from the conserved cysteine through the conserved F or W. The order of the fields is V gene, J gene, CDR3 protein.

TRBV7-3	TRBJ2-3	CASSGRAIDTQYF
TRBV2	TRBJ1-1	CASTTVGGQF
TRBV12-3/TRBV12-4	TRBJ1-1	CASTQTGVNTEAFF
TRBV19	TRBJ2-1	CASSIEQGAYNEQFF
TRBV6-1	TRBJ1-6	CASRLPGQGLSPLHF
TRBV7-9	TRBJ2-1	CASTRESLAGTANEQFF
TRBV19	TRBJ1-2	CASSMMVGRGRGYTF
TRBV7-6	TRBJ2-3	CASSPRGGSGTDTQYF
TRBV5-6	TRBJ2-2	CASSPFRTTGELFF
TRBV11-2	TRBJ2-1	CASTRAGPGNEQFF
TRBV2	TRBJ2-2	CASSEATSGWSGELFF
TRBV28	TRBJ2-2	CASIPSSGRALNTGELFF